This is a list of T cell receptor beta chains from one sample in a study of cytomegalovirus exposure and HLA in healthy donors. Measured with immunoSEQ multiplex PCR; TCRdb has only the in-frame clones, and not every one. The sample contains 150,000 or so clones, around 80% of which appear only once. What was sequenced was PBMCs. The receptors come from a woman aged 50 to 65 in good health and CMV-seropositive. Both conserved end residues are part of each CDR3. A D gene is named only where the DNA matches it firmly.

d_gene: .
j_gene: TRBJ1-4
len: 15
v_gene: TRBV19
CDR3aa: CASSMAGMGNEKLFF
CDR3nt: TGTGCCAGTAGTATGGCAGGGATGGGGAATGAAAAACTGTTTTTT

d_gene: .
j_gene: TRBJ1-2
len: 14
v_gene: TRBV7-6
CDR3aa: CASSLAGRKEGYTF
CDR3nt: TGTGCCAGCAGCTTAGCGGGCAGGAAGGAAGGCTACACCTTC

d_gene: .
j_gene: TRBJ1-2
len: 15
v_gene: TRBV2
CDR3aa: CASNTIYRTDYGYTF
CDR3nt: TGTGCCAGCAACACGATCTACCGGACAGACTATGGCTACACCTTC

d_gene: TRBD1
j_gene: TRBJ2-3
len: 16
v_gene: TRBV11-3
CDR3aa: CASSLAGTGETDTQYF
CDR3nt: TGTGCCAGCAGCTTAGCCGGGACAGGGGAGACAGATACGCAGTATTTT

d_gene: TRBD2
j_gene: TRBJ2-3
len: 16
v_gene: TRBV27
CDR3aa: CASSLGLAGGPDTQYF
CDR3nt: TGTGCCAGCAGTTTGGGACTAGCGGGGGGGCCGGATACGCAGTATTTT

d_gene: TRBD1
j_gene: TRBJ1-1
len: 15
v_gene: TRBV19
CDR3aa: CASSTYGQEVAEAFF
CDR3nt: TGTGCCAGTAGTACCTACGGACAGGAGGTAGCTGAAGCTTTCTTT

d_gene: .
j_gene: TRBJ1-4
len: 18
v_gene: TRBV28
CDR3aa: CASSLTGQGLATNEKLFF
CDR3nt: TGTGCCAGCAGTTTGACGGGGCAGGGGCTTGCAACTAATGAAAAACTGTTTTTT

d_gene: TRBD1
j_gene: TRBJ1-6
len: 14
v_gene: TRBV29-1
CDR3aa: CSVTTGSYNSPLHF
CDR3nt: TGCAGCGTTACGACAGGGTCCTATAATTCACCCCTCCACTTT

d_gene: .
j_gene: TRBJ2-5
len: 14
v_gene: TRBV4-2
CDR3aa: CASSQPGVKETQYF
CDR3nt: TGTGCCAGCAGCCAGCCGGGAGTGAAGGAGACCCAGTACTTC

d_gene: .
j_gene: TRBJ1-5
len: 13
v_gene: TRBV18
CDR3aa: CASSPSSDQPQHF
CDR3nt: TGTGCCAGCTCACCCTCGAGCGATCAGCCCCAGCATTTT